The T cell receptor (beta chain) under discussion was sequenced for a study of long-term antiretroviral therapy in people with HIV. In the study overall: Sampling started about a decade before the 2015 immediate-ART recommendation.

Run at survey level, the immunoSEQ assay was version v3.0. TCRdb's copy holds only in-frame clones and misses some; the assay was immunoSEQ multiplex PCR. The sample lists some 26,000 clones, 86% occurring once. Prior to DNA extraction, the samples held about 0.95-11 million cryopreserved PBMC. Details on this clone: Its antigen is currently unknown.

Study findings and constraints: Repertoires from HIV showed CDR3 length ranges narrower than those of controls. Clones with expansion before ART led the repertoire at all time points.

Sequencing was performed on unsorted PBMCs, taken 2.6 to 2.8 years after starting antiretroviral therapy. The receptor's source is a man aged 40-55 years with HIV.

The CDR3 spells CASKGAKNIQYF. CDR3 nucleotide sequence: TGTGCCAGCAAGGGGGCCAAAAACATTCAGTACTTC. J is TRBJ2-4 and V is TRBV2; D is perhaps TRBD1 (5 bases). The CDR3 loop spans 12 amino acids. Trimming pared 7 bases from V and 1 base from J, leaving 5 bases between. Germline V gives CDR1 SNHLY, CDR2 FYNNEI.